One sample yielded the 22 T cell receptor beta chains listed below, sequenced in a study of CD4 T cells in relation to SARS-CoV-2 and coronaviruses. Unexposed donor CD4+ T cells date from about 2011-2019, before the COVID-19 pandemic. The cells were cultured for roughly 11 days before CD4+ T cells were isolated. Produced via immunoSEQ multiplex PCR; TCRdb's table is partial and in-frame only. This table has roughly 15,000 clones, around 80% appearing once. The antigens of these receptors remain unknown. Sample: CD4+ T cells from PBMCs, cultured in vitro. The receptors derive from a human donor in good health.

The chain is built from TRBV19 and TRBJ1-5, with D possibly matching TRBD1 (5 bases). CDR1 and CDR2 (germline): LNHDA, SQIVND (reference sequence). V was pared by 7 bases and J by 2 bases, with 18 bases between. This CDR3 has 16 amino acids. CDR3 DNA sequence: TGTGCCAGTATACCGGGTTGGGGAGGGGGCAATCAGCCCCAGCATTTT. It translates to CASIPGWGGGNQPQHF.

This chain joins TRBV30 and TRBJ2-2, with 8 bases identical to TRBD2. The J segment lost 7 bases and the V segment lost 6 bases, leaving 10 bases of the junction unmatched. There are 14 residues in the CDR3. Per germline, CDR1 GTSNPN and CDR2 SVGIG (reference sequence). CDR3 loop: CACAGSGMNGELFF. The CDR3 DNA is TGTGCCTGCGCGGGTAGCGGGATGAACGGGGAGCTGTTTTTT.

V is TRBV2 and J is TRBJ2-3; the D gene is possibly TRBD2 (6 bases). CDR1 SNHLY and CDR2 FYNNEI come from the germline V gene. V was pared by 7 bases and J by 0 bases, with 17 bases between. This CDR3 has 16 residues. The chain's CDR3 is CASTSRDLSSTDTQYF. CDR3 nucleotide sequence: TGTGCCAGCACGTCCCGGGACTTATCTAGCACAGATACGCAGTATTTT. Looking up the rest from reference TRBV2 and TRBJ2-3 gives the full variable domain: EPEVTQTPSHQVTQMGQEVILRCVPISNHLYFYWYRQILGQKVEFLVSFYNNEISEKSEIFDDQFSVERPDGSNFTLKIRSTKLEDSAMYFCASTSRDLSSTDTQYFGPGTRLTVL.

The chain employs TRBV5-1 and TRBJ2-6, with TRBD1 identical over 12 bases. The V segment lost 9 bases and the J segment 4 bases; nucleotides outside the gene matches: 11. The CDR3 loop spans 17 amino acids. CDR1 and CDR2 from the germline V gene are SGHRS and YFSETQ. For the CDR3, the DNA is TGCGCCACCCGGGCGGGACAGGGGGCGCGAGGGGCCAACGTCCTGACTTTC. This codes for CATRAGQGARGANVLTF.

The CDR3 DNA follows: TGTGCCAGCAGCTTAATGGCAGGCCGATTGAGCACTGAAGCTTTCTTT. This codes for CASSLMAGRLSTEAFF. The chain joins TRBV7-6 to TRBJ1-1; D is unresolved. The CDR3 totals 16 residues. The V end was cut by 2 bases, the J end by 4 bases, with 17 bases between. Germline-derived CDR1 and CDR2 are SGHVS and FNYEAQ.

This chain links TRBV4-3 with TRBJ2-6; no reliable D call. Germline CDR1 is LGHNA and CDR2 is YSLEER. V dropped 0 bases and J dropped 5 bases, with 2 bases sitting between them. The CDR3 is 13 amino acids. CDR3 DNA: TGCGCCAGCAGCCAAGACAGGGCCAACGTCCTGACTTTC. This encodes CASSQDRANVLTF.

This clone was observed a single time. The chain recombines TRBV23-1 with TRBJ2-5, with 7 bases fitting TRBD2. TRBV23-1 is an open reading frame, and its role is uncertain. The CDR3 spans 18 residues. The ends lost 8 bases at V and 1 base at J; junction bases unmatched: 19. The CDR3 DNA follows: TGCGCCAGCTCGACAAAGAGTGAAGCGGGGACCTTCCAAGAGACCCAGTACTTC. It specifies CASSTKSEAGTFQETQYF.

A single count supports this clone. This chain links TRBV18 with TRBJ1-3; maybe TRBD1 (5 bases). The V and J ends lost 10 bases and 2 bases respectively, with 18 bases between them. The CDR3 contains 15 residues. CDR1 and CDR2 from the germline V gene are KGHSH and LQKENI. For the CDR3, the DNA is TGTGCCATCGTCGGGGACGGGGACCCTGGAAACACCATATATTTT. Translating gives CAIVGDGDPGNTIYF.

The V call is TRBV4-1, the J call TRBJ1-4; D gene ambiguous. Germline CDR1 MGHRA, CDR2 YSYEKL. CDR3 size: 16 residues. The germline V and J ends were trimmed by 3 bases and 8 bases, with 19 bases remaining between them. CDR3 nucleotide sequence: TGCGCCAGCAGCCACTCGGGCAGTGCCGGGAGCGAAAAACTGTTTTTT. Translated, it gives CASSHSGSAGSEKLFF.

The V call is TRBV4-1, the J call TRBJ2-3; TRBD2 might be the D (5 bases). The CDR3 covers 16 residues. Trimming took 3 bases from V and 3 from J, leaving 16 bases between them. CDR1 is MGHRA, CDR2 YSYEKL, per germline. This CDR3 is CASSQSTGIRTDTQYF. The CDR3 DNA sequence: TGCGCCAGCAGCCAGTCGACGGGAATCAGGACAGATACGCAGTATTTT.

The V call is TRBV4-2, the J call TRBJ1-1; 12 nucleotides match TRBD1. The germline CDR1 and CDR2 sequences are LGHNA and YNFKEQ. The V segment lost 0 bases and the J segment 6 bases; nucleotides outside the gene matches: 5. This CDR3 spans 16 amino acids. This chain's CDR3 is CASSQEGTGGASEAFF. CDR3 sequence (DNA): TGTGCCAGCAGCCAAGAGGGGACAGGGGGCGCGTCTGAAGCTTTCTTT.

Only a few counts were recorded for this clone. The J gene is TRBJ2-7, the V gene TRBV5-4, with TRBD2 matching over 14 bases. Trimming took 0 bases from V and 3 from J; bases not matched to a gene: 5. CDR1 and CDR2 (germline): SGHNT, YYREEE (reference sequence). The CDR3 is 17 residues long. The CDR3 reads CASSLGTGTSGSYEQYF. DNA of the CDR3: TGTGCCAGCAGCTTGGGAACCGGGACTAGCGGGAGCTACGAGCAGTACTTC.

J is TRBJ2-1 and V is TRBV7-8; TRBD2 matches at 13 bases. The CDR3 sequence is 15 residues long. V was pared by 5 bases and J by 6 bases, with 4 bases of the junction left unmatched. Germline values: CDR1 SGHVS, CDR2 FQNEAQ. The CDR3 spells CASSPTSGGANEQFF. For the CDR3, the DNA is TGTGCCAGCAGCCCTACTAGCGGGGGGGCCAATGAGCAGTTCTTC.

This chain uses TRBV5-6 with TRBJ2-3, with D perhaps TRBD2 (7 bases). The ends were cut back, 2 bases at V and 2 bases at J, with 12 bases in the middle. This CDR3 has 15 amino acids. CDR1 and CDR2 from the germline V gene are SGHDT and YYEEEE. The CDR3 bases are TGTGCCAGCAGCTTCTATGGGGGGGCCACAGATACGCAGTATTTT. It is translated as CASSFYGGATDTQYF. Complete variable domain (other parts from reference TRBV5-6 and TRBJ2-3): DAGVTQSPTHLIKTRGQQVTLRCSPKSGHDTVSWYQQALGQGPQFIFQYYEEEERQRGNFPDRFSGHQFPNYSSELNVNALLLGDSALYLCASSFYGGATDTQYFGPGTRLTVL.

The chain employs TRBV7-2 and TRBJ2-5; possible D gene TRBD2, 7 bases. V was clipped by 4 bases and J by 5 bases, with 14 bases between them. Germline V gene sequence: CDR1 SGHTA, CDR2 FQGNSA. The CDR3 has 14 residues. The CDR3 region is CASSYNRGGETQYF. The DNA for the CDR3 is TGTGCCAGCAGCTACAATAGGGGGGGGGAGACCCAGTACTTC.

This rearrangement joins TRBV7-9 to TRBJ1-1, with D possibly being TRBD1 (5 bases). Germline assignment: CDR1 SEHNR and CDR2 FQNEAQ (reference sequence). This CDR3 spans 13 amino acids. V lost 4 bases and J lost 6, with 12 bases in between. The CDR3, as DNA: TGTGCCAGCAGCTCCACAGGACGCGCTGAAGCTTTCTTT. This translates into CASSSTGRAEAFF.

Written as DNA, the CDR3 is TGCAGCGCAACCGGGACTTCTAACACCGGGGAGCTGTTTTTT. It translates to CSATGTSNTGELFF. The chain uses TRBV29-1 and TRBJ2-2, with TRBD2 as a possible D gene (6 bases). V shed 7 bases and J shed 2 bases, with 14 bases lying between them. This CDR3 comprises 14 residues. Germline V lookup: CDR1 SQVTM, CDR2 ANQGSEA.

The chain links TRBV29-1 to TRBJ1-5, with 8 nucleotides matching TRBD1. CDR1 SQVTM and CDR2 ANQGSEA come from the germline V gene. The CDR3 has 14 amino acids. With V trimmed by 7 bases and J by 6 bases, 11 bases remained unmatched. The CDR3 DNA sequence: TGCAGCGCCACCTCAGGGGGCTTGGGTCAGCCCCAGCATTTT. This sequence encodes CSATSGGLGQPQHF.

This chain uses TRBV4-1 with TRBJ2-7; no definite D call. The CDR3 is 13 amino acids. V was clipped by 0 bases and J by 6 bases, with 9 bases between them. Germline values: CDR1 MGHRA, CDR2 YSYEKL. The CDR3 nucleotides are TGCGCCAGCAGCCAAGAATGGGTTAGCGAGCAGTACTTC. This translates into CASSQEWVSEQYF.

The V gene is TRBV7-2, the J gene TRBJ1-5; no reliable D call. The ends were cut back, 2 bases at V and 6 bases at J, with 11 bases in the middle. The CDR3 covers 14 residues. CDR1 is SGHTA and CDR2 is FQGNSA in the germline V gene. The DNA of the CDR3 is TGTGCCAGCAGCTTACTGGGCTCATTTCAGCCCCAGCATTTT. Translated: CASSLLGSFQPQHF. The full variable domain, in which reference TRBV7-2 and TRBJ1-5 provide the parts outside the CDR3, is GAGVSQSPSNKVTEKGKDVELRCDPISGHTALYWYRQSLGQGLEFLIYFQGNSAPDKSGLPSDRFSAERTGGSVSTLTIQRTQQEDSAVYLCASSLLGSFQPQHFGDGTRLSIL.

The rearrangement links TRBV12-3 or TRBV12-4 to TRBJ2-4, with no clear D. The CDR3 length is 12 residues. The V end lost 8 bases, the J end lost 0 bases, and 5 bases lay between the germline ends. CDR3 region: CASGVAKNIQYF. DNA for the CDR3: TGTGCCAGCGGGGTAGCCAAAAACATTCAGTACTTC.

The V and J genes are TRBV23-1 and TRBJ1-5; 9 nucleotides match TRBD1. TRBV23-1 is flagged as an ORF with uncertain function. The CDR3 is 16 amino acids. The J segment lost 1 base and the V segment lost 6 bases, leaving 7 bases of the junction unmatched. In DNA form, the CDR3 reads TGCGCCAGCAGCCGAACAGGGGGCGTAAGCAATCAGCCCCAGCATTTT. Protein product: CASSRTGGVSNQPQHF.